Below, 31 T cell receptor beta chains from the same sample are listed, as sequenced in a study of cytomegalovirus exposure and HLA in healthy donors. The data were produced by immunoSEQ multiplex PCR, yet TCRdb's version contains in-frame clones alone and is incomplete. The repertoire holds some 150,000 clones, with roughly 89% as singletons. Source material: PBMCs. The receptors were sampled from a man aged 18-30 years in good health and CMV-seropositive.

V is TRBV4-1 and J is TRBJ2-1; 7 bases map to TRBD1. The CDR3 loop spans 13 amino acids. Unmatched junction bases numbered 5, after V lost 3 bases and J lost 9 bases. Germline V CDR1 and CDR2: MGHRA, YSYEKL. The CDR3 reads CASSQTGTPEQFF. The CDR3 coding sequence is TGCGCCAGCAGCCAGACAGGGACCCCTGAGCAGTTCTTC.

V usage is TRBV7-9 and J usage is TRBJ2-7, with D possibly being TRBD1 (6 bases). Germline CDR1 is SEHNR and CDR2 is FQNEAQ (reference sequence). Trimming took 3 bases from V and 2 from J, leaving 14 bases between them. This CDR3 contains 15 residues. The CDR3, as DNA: TGTGCCAGCAGCTTTTCAAGCAGGGGTACCTACGAGCAGTACTTC. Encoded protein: CASSFSSRGTYEQYF.

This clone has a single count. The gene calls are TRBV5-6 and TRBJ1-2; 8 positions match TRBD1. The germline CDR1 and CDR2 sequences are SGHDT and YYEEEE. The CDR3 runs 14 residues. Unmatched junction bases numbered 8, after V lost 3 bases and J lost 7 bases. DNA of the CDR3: TGTGCCAGCAGCTCTGCGGACAGGGTGGGTGGCTACACCTTC. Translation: CASSSADRVGGYTF.

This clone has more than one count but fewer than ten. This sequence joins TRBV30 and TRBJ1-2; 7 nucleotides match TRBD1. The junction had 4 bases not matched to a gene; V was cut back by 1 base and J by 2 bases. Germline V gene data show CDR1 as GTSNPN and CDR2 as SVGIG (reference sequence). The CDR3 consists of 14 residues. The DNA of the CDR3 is TGTGCCTGGAGTGCCACGACAGGGAACTATGGCTACACCTTC. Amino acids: CAWSATTGNYGYTF. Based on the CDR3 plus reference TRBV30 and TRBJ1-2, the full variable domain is SQTIHQWPATLVQPVGSPLSLECTVEGTSNPNLYWYRQAAGRGLQLLFYSVGIGQISSEVPQNLSASRPQDRQFILSSKKLLLSDSGFYLCAWSATTGNYGYTFGSGTRLTVV.

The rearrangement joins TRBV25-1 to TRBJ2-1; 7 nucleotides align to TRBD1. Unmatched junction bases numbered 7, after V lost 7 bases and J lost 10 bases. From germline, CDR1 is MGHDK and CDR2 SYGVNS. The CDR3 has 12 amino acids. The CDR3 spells CASMEPRGEQFF. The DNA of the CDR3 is TGTGCCAGCATGGAGCCCAGGGGGGAGCAGTTCTTC.

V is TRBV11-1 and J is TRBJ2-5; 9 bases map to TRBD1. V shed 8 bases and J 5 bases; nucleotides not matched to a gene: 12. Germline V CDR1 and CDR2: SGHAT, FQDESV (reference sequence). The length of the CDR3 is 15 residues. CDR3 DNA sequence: TGTGCCAGCTGCCACGGGACAGGGCCCTTTGAGACCCAGTACTTC. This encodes CASCHGTGPFETQYF.

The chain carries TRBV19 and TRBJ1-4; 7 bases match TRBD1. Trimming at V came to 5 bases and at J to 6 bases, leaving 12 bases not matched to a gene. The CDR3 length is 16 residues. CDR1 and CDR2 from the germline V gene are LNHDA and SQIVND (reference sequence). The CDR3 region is CASSLGQLKGHEKLFF. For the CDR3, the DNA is TGTGCCAGTAGTTTGGGACAGCTAAAAGGACATGAAAAACTGTTTTTT.

The CDR3 reads CASSEAPPGAEAFF. CDR3 nucleotide sequence: TGTGCCAGCAGTGAAGCCCCCCCGGGGGCTGAAGCTTTCTTT. The chain recombines TRBV6-1 with TRBJ1-1; the D gene is possibly TRBD1 (5 bases). The CDR3 consists of 14 residues. Germline values: CDR1 MNHNS, CDR2 SASEGT. V was clipped by 0 bases and J by 6 bases, with 11 bases between them.

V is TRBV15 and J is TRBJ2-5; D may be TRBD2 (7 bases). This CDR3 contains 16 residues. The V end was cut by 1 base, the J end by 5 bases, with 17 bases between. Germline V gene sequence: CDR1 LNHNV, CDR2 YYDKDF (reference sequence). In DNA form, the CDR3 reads TGTGCCACCAGCAGAGCCCGCGGGGGCCTCGGCGAGACCCAGTACTTC. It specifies CATSRARGGLGETQYF.

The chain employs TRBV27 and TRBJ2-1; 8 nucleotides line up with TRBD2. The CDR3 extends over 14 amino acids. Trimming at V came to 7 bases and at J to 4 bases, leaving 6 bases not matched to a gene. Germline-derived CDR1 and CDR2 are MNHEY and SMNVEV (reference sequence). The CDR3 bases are TGTGCCAGCACGGGAGCGGGAGTTTACAATGAGCAGTTCTTC. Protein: CASTGAGVYNEQFF.

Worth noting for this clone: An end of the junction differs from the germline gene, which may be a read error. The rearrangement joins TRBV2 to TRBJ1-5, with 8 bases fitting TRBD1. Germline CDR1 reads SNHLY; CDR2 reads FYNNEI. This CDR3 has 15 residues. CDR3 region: CASGDRGYSNQPQHF. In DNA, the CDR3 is TGTGCCAGCGGTGACAGGGGTTATAGCAATCAGCCCCAGCATTTT. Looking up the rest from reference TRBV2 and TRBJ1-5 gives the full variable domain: EPEVTQTPSHQVTQMGQEVILRCVPISNHLYFYWYRQILGQKVEFLVSFYNNEISEKSEIFDDQFSVERPDGSNFTLKIRSTKLEDSAMYFCASGDRGYSNQPQHFGDGTRLSIL.

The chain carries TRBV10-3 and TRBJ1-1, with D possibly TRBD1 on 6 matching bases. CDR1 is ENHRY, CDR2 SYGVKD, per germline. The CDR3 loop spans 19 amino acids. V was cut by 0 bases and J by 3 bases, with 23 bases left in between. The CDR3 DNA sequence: TGTGCCATCAGTGAGTCGAGGGTATTGACAGGAAGGATGGACACTGAAGCTTTCTTT. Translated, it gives CAISESRVLTGRMDTEAFF.

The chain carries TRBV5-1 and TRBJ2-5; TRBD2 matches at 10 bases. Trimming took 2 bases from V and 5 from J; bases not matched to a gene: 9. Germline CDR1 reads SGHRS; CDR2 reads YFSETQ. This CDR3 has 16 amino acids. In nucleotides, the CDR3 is TGCGCCAGCAGCTTTCAAGCGGGGGGGGCCCGCGAGACCCAGTACTTC. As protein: CASSFQAGGARETQYF.

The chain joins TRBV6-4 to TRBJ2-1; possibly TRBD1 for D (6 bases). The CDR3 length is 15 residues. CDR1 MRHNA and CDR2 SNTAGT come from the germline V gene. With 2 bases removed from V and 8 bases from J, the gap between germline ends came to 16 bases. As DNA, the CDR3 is TGTGCCAGCAGTGACATGGGACACCGTCGGGATGAGCAGTTCTTC. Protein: CASSDMGHRRDEQFF.

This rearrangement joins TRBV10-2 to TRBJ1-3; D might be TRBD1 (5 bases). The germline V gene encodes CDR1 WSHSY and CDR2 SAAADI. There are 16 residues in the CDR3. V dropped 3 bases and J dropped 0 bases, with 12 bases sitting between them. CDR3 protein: CASSDMGQISGNTIYF. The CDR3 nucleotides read TGCGCCAGCAGTGATATGGGGCAGATCTCTGGAAACACCATATATTTT.

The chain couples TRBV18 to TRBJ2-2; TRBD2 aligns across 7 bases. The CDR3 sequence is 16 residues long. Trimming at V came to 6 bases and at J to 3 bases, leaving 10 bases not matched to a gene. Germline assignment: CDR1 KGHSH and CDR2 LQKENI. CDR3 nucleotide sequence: TGTGCCAGCTCTCGGCGAGCGGGATCGGACACCGGGGAGCTGTTTTTT. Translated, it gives CASSRRAGSDTGELFF.

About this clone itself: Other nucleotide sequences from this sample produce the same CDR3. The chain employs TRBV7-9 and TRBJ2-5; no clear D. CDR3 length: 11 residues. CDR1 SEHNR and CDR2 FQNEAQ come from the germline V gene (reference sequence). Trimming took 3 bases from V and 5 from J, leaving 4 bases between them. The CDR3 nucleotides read TGTGCCAGCAGCTTCGGTGAGACCCAGTACTTC. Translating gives CASSFGETQYF. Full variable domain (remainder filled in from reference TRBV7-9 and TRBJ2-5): DTGVSQNPRHKITKRGQNVTFRCDPISEHNRLYWYRQTLGQGPEFLTYFQNEAQLEKSRLLSDRFSAERPKGSFSTLEIQRTEQGDSAMYLCASSFGETQYFGPGTRLLVL.

CDR3 nucleotides: TGTGCCAGCAGCCCTGGGAGGTACTATGGCTACACCTTC. Translation: CASSPGRYYGYTF. This chain uses TRBV11-2 with TRBJ1-2; no reliable D call. V lost 5 bases and J 3 bases, leaving 10 bases between the germline ends. The CDR3 is 13 amino acids. Germline V gene data show CDR1 as SGHAT and CDR2 as FQNNGV.

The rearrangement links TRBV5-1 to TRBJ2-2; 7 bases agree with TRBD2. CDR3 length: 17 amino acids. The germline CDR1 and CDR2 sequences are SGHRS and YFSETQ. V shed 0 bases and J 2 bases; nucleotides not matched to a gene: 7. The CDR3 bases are TGCGCCAGCAGCTTGGTTGGCGGGAGAGGTAACACCGGGGAGCTGTTTTTT. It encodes CASSLVGGRGNTGELFF.

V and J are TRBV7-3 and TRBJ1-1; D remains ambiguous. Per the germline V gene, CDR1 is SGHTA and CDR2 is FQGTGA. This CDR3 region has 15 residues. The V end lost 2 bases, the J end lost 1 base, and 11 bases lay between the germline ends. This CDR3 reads CASSLSHSQNTEAFF. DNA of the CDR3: TGTGCCAGCAGCTTATCTCACAGCCAGAACACTGAAGCTTTCTTT.

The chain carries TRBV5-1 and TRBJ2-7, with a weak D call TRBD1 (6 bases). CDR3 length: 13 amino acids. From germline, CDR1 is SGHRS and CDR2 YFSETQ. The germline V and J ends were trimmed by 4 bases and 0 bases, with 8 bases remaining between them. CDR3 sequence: CASSGTNSYEQYF. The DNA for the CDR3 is TGCGCCAGCAGCGGGACAAACTCCTACGAGCAGTACTTC.

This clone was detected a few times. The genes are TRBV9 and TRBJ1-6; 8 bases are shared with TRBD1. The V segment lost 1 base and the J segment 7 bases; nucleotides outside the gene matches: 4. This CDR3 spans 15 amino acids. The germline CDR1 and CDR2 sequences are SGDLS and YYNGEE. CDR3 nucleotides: TGTGCCAGCAGCGTAACGGGACAGGCGAATTCACCCCTCCACTTT. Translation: CASSVTGQANSPLHF.

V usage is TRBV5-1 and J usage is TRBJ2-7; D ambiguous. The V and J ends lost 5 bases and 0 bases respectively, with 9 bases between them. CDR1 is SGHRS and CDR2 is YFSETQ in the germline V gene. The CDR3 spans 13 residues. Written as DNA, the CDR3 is TGCGCCAGCAGTACCGACAACTCCTACGAGCAGTACTTC. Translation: CASSTDNSYEQYF.

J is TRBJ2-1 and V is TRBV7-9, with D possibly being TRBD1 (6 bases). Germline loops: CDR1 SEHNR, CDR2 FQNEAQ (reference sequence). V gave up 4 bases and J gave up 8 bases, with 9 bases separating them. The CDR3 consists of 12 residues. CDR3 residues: CASSSEGDEQFF. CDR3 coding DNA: TGTGCCAGCAGCTCCGAGGGGGATGAGCAGTTCTTC.

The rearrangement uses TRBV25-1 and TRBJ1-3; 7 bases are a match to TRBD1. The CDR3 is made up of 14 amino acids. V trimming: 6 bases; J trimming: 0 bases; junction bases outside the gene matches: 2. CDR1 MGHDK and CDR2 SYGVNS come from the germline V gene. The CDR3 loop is CASRDRSSGNTIYF. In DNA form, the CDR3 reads TGTGCCAGCAGGGACAGGAGCTCTGGAAACACCATATATTTT.

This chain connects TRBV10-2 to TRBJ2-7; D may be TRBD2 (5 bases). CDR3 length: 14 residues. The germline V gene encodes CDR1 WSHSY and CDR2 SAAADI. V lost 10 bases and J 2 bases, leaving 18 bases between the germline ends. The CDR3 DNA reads TGCGCCACCCAAGTCGGACTTGGGACCTACGAGCAGTACTTC. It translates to CATQVGLGTYEQYF.

CDR3 nucleotides: TGTGCCTGGAGTCCAAGGACACTTCAAGGGACCGGGGAGCTGTTTTTT. Residues: CAWSPRTLQGTGELFF. The chain combines TRBV30 with TRBJ2-2, with D possibly matching TRBD1 (5 bases). The germline V and J ends were trimmed by 2 bases and 5 bases, with 18 bases remaining between them. This CDR3 spans 16 amino acids. In germline, CDR1 is GTSNPN, CDR2 SVGIG (reference sequence).

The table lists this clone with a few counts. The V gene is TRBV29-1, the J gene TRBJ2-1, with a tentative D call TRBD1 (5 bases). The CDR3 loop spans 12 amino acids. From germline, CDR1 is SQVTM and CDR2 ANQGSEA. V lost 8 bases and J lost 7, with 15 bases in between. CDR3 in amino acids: CSMARVENEQFF. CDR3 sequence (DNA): TGCAGCATGGCCAGGGTTGAAAATGAGCAGTTCTTC.

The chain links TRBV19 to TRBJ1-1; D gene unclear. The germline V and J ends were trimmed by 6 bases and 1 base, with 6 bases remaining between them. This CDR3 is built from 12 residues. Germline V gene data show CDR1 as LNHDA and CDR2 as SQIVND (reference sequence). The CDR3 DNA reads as TGTGCCAGTAGGAACGGGAACACTGAAGCTTTCTTT. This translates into CASRNGNTEAFF.

DNA of the CDR3: TGCGCCAGCAGCTTGGTAGTAGATTCCTACGAGCAGTACTTC. Its protein is CASSLVVDSYEQYF. The chain links TRBV5-1 to TRBJ2-7; no definite D call. Trimming took 0 bases from V and 1 from J, leaving 8 bases between them. CDR3 length equals 14 residues. In germline, CDR1 is SGHRS, CDR2 YFSETQ.

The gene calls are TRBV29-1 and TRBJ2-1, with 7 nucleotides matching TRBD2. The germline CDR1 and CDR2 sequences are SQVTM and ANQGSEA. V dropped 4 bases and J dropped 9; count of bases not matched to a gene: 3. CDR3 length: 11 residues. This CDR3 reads CSVVGGFEQFF. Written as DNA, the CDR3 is TGCAGCGTTGTGGGGGGGTTTGAGCAGTTCTTC.